The next 2 T cell receptor beta chains were all read from a single sample in a study of CD8 T cells in Susac syndrome. The RNA, about 0.5 to 1 ug, was put through reverse transcription using random hexamers. TCRdb passed the immunoSEQ multiplex PCR reads through MiXCR, listing each CDR3 protein once. This table has more than 250,000 distinct CDR3 sequences, about 91% appearing once. The sequenced material came from CD4+ T cells from PBMCs. The origin of the receptors is a human donor with multiple sclerosis.

V and J are TRBV7-9 and TRBJ2-7, with 12 bases matching TRBD1. The CDR3 covers 13 residues. With 3 bases clipped from V and 12 bases from J, the junction kept 6 bases outside the gene matches. Looked up from germline, CDR1 is SEHNR and CDR2 is FQNEAQ (reference sequence). CDR3 sequence reads: CASSLLGQGASYF. The CDR3 region has the DNA TGTGCCAGCAGCTTGCTGGGACAGGGGGCGTCGTACTTC.

This chain uses TRBV3-1 with TRBJ1-1; D ambiguous. The CDR3 covers 12 residues. Germline CDR1 reads LGHDT; CDR2 reads YNNKEL (reference sequence). V lost 1 base, J lost 8 bases, and 8 bases lay in between. This CDR3 is CASSQGFLEAFF. CDR3 nucleotide sequence: TGTGCCAGCAGCCAAGGCTTCTTGGAAGCTTTCTTT.